This passage covers 4 T cell receptor beta chains from one sample sequenced in a study of CXCR3-negative and CXCR3-positive naive CD8 T cells. TRB cDNA was prepared as libraries by UMI-labeled 5' RACE. TCRdb processed the 5' RACE reads again and assigns one entry to each CDR3 protein, with no DNA. The sample has about 120,000 distinct CDR3 sequences. Study-wide points: Naive cells positive for CXCR3 carried more hydrophobic TRB CDR3s than CXCR3-negative ones.

For these receptors, no antigen is known. What was sequenced was naive CXCR3+ CD8+ T cells from blood. Indicated subset: CD45RO-CCR7+CD27+CD95- naive CD8+ T cells expressing CXCR3 (TNR3+). Every receptor here comes from a human donor in good health. Some clones in this sample may be carry-over from other donors' samples.

The chain uses TRBV29-1 and TRBJ2-7; the TCRdb call, TRBD2, lacks DNA for checking. The CDR3 consists of 13 residues. The germline gives CDR1 SQVTM, CDR2 ANQGSEA. The chain's CDR3 is CSVEAGLSYEQYF.

This chain uses TRBV5-5 with TRBJ2-7. Germline values: CDR1 SGHKS, CDR2 YYEKEE (reference sequence). CDR3 length: 14 amino acids. CDR3: CASSLRGESYEQYF.

This chain links TRBV30 with TRBJ2-1; TCRdb reports TRBD1, a call that lacks DNA to check it against. This CDR3 is built from 12 residues. CDR1 GTSNPN and CDR2 SVGIG come from the germline V gene (reference sequence). This CDR3 is CAWKGRDGAQFF.

The genes are TRBV15 and TRBJ2-7; the TRBD2 assignment by TCRdb is unverifiable without DNA. The CDR3 loop spans 15 amino acids. Germline V CDR1 and CDR2: LNHNV, YYDKDF (reference sequence). CDR3: CATNSDRGLLYEQYF.